This T cell receptor (beta chain) was documented in a study of identical twins. Study-wide points: For out-of-frame beta sequences, excess twin sharing was weaker. Insertion counts were lower in abundant cord blood beta clonotypes, a trend that memory repertoires did not show. The models gave estimates that fell short of the out-of-frame TCR alpha sharing seen in monozygotic twins.

Points on this clonotype: What it binds is not known.

Germline trimming cut 7 bases from V and 5 bases from J; bases unmatched to any gene: 14. In germline, CDR1 is SGHKS, CDR2 YYEKEE (reference sequence). The CDR3 consists of 16 residues. A universal primer site was incorporated via template switching, and the cDNA contained unique molecular identifiers. TCRdb ran MiXCR on the 5' RACE reads and lists one entry per CDR3 protein. Here the sample spans about 220,000 distinct CDR3 sequences, roughly 10% being singletons. Sequencing input: memory (CD45RO+) T cells sorted from blood. The source of this sequence is a woman aged 18-29 years in good health. The rearrangement uses TRBV5-5 and TRBJ2-3, with 9 bases aligning to TRBD1. The CDR3 DNA is TGTGCCAGCTCCCTTCCTGGGACAGGGATAAGAGATACGCAGTATTTT. Translation gives CASSLPGTGIRDTQYF.